The source of this T cell receptor (beta chain) is a study of cytomegalovirus exposure and HLA in healthy donors. This clone was observed a handful of times. Antigen specificity is unknown. The PCR had 60 Vbeta and 13 Jbeta primers. Sequencing was performed with immunoSEQ multiplex PCR; in TCRdb, only in-frame clones are kept and a portion is missing. In the table there are some 150,000 clones, about 78% of which are singletons. V lost 3 bases and J lost 7, with 16 bases in between. This CDR3 spans 15 amino acids. Germline lookup yields CDR1 PRHDT and CDR2 FYEKMQ (reference sequence). Study results and caveats: Associated with HLA alleles at 0.05 false discovery rate in a later analysis were 16,951 TCR beta sequences.

Sequencing was performed on PBMCs. The TCR sequence derives from a man aged 50 to 59 in good health and CMV-seropositive. The chain combines TRBV13 with TRBJ1-5, with D possibly TRBD1 on 6 matching bases. The CDR3 sequence is CASSLGGRVNQPQHF. The DNA for the CDR3 is TGTGCCAGCAGCTTGGGGGGGCGCGTTAACCAGCCCCAGCATTTT.